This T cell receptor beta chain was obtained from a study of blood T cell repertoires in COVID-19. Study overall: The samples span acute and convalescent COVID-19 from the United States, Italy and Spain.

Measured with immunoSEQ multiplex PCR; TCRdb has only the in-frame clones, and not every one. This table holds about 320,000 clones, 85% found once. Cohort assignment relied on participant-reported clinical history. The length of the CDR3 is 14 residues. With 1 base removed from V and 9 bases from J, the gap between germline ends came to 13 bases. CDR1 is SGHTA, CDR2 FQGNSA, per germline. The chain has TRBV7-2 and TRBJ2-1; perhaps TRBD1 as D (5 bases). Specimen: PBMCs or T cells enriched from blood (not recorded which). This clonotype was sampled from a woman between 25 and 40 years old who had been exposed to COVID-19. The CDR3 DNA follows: TGTGCCAGCAGCTTAGATGGGGCTACCGTTGAGCAGTTCTTC. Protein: CASSLDGATVEQFF. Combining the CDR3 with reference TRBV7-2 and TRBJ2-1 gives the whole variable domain GAGVSQSPSNKVTEKGKDVELRCDPISGHTALYWYRQSLGQGLEFLIYFQGNSAPDKSGLPSDRFSAERTGGSVSTLTIQRTQQEDSAVYLCASSLDGATVEQFFGPGTRLTVL.